The clone carrying this T cell receptor beta chain was counted many times. Antigen: not known. The sample belongs to a study of neurological immune-mediated disorders. The study's findings and limits: Whereas HTLV-1-associated myelopathy showed the most TCR clonal expansion, multiple sclerosis showed the least, with levels below those of healthy controls. Association of the multiple sclerosis repertoire cluster with clinical or MRI features was not observed for any feature.

The CDR3 has 13 amino acids. V was clipped by 4 bases and J by 11 bases, with 15 bases between them. Germline CDR1 is SEHNR and CDR2 is FQNEAQ (reference sequence). Template-switch 5'RACE cDNA synthesis added a 10-nucleotide unique molecular identifier. TCRdb re-called the 5' RACE reads with MiXCR, one entry per CDR3 protein. The sample lists tens of thousands of distinct CDR3 sequences, around 3.9% occurring once. The receptor comes from a man younger than 40 with multiple sclerosis. The gene calls are TRBV7-9 and TRBJ2-1, with unresolved D. Sequenced: PBMCs. Here the CDR3 reads CASSSHLSYKQFF. DNA of the CDR3: TGTGCCAGCAGCTCCCACCTTTCCTACAAGCAGTTCTTC.